These T cell receptor beta chains were read from a single sample in a study of T cell repertoires in cytomegalovirus infection. Their antigens are not known. TCRdb redid the calling of the reads with MiXCR, one entry per CDR3 protein. The sample includes about 220,000 distinct CDR3 sequences, 35% to 40% of them seen just once. Here the sequenced sample was CD8+ T cells from cultured PBMCs, taken from culture after CMV antigen stimulation. Receptors originate from a human donor in good health (CMV status not recorded). Some clones in this sample may be carry-over from other donors' samples. CDR3s include the opening cysteine and the closing phenylalanine or tryptophan. D genes are given only for firm matches. Expanded clones get a size class; other rows say once, few or many, or leave the size out.

d_gene	v_gene	abundance	j_gene	CDR3nt	CDR3aa
-	TRBV6-5	-	TRBJ2-7	TGTGCCAGCAGTTACTCGAGTAGCGGACAGCGAAGCTCCTACGAGCAGTACTTC	CASSYSSSGQRSSYEQYF
-	TRBV6-5	-	TRBJ2-5	TGTGCCAGCAGTTACGGGGGTTCCGAGACCCAGTACTTC	CASSYGGSETQYF
TRBD2	TRBV20-1	-	TRBJ2-7	TGCAGTGCTAGTGATAGCGGGAGGGCTTACCCGCGCTACGAGCAGTACTTC	CSASDSGRAYPRYEQYF
TRBD2	TRBV27	-	TRBJ2-7	TGTGCCAGCAGCCAAATTTTAGGCGGGGGCTCCTACGAGCAGTACTTC	CASSQILGGGSYEQYF
-	TRBV28	-	TRBJ1-1	TGTGCCTCTCTCGAGGGGGTCACTGAAGCTTTCTTT	CASLEGVTEAFF
-	TRBV14	-	TRBJ2-1	TGTGCCAGCAGCCATTTAGGTGTTGAGCAGTTCTTC	CASSHLGVEQFF
-	TRBV12-3/TRBV12-4	few	TRBJ2-7	TGTGCCAGCAGTTCCGGGCCCAGTTTGGACGAGCAGTACTTC	CASSSGPSLDEQYF
TRBD1	TRBV7-8	few	TRBJ1-1	TGTGCCAGCCAAACAGGGGGCAGAACTGAAGCTTTCTTT	CASQTGGRTEAFF
TRBD2	TRBV6-5	once	TRBJ2-5	TGTGCCAGCAGTTCTGGGACTAGCGGGGCCCAAGAGACCCAGTACTTC	CASSSGTSGAQETQYF
-	TRBV20-1	many	TRBJ1-1	TGCAGTGCTACCCGAGGGGGGATAACACGGAACACTGAAGCTTTCTTT	CSATRGGITRNTEAFF
-	TRBV4-2	-	TRBJ2-5	TGTGCCAGCAGCCAATGGGACCCCGGTGAGACCCAGTACTTC	CASSQWDPGETQYF
-	TRBV7-6	many	TRBJ2-4	TGTGCCAGCAGCCAGGGGACACCTAGAGCCAAAAACATTCAGTACTTC	CASSQGTPRAKNIQYF
-	TRBV27	few	TRBJ2-7	TGTGCCAGCAGTTTTGGGGCCCCAGGGTTCTCCTACGAGCAGTACTTC	CASSFGAPGFSYEQYF
TRBD2	TRBV6-5	-	TRBJ2-1	TGTGCCAGCAGTTACTCGGGTAGCGGGGGAGGTGAGCAGTTCTTC	CASSYSGSGGGEQFF
TRBD2	TRBV7-3	-	TRBJ2-2	TGTGCCAGCAGCTTCGGGGGAGCGGGAGGCCCCGGCACCGGGGAGCTGTTTTTT	CASSFGGAGGPGTGELFF
-	TRBV27	-	TRBJ1-1	TGTGCCAGCGGAAGGGGGACGAACACTGAAGCTTTCTTT	CASGRGTNTEAFF
-	TRBV7-8	-	TRBJ2-2	TGTGCCAGCAGTCGTAGCCGAACCGGGGAGCTGTTTTTT	CASSRSRTGELFF
TRBD2	TRBV29-1	-	TRBJ2-7	TGCAGCGTCGCCGGGACTAGCGGGAGGACCTACGAGCAGTACTTC	CSVAGTSGRTYEQYF
-	TRBV4-1	-	TRBJ2-1	TGCGCCAGCAGCCACCCTCGGGACGGCAATATCAATGAGCAGTTCTTC	CASSHPRDGNINEQFF
-	TRBV27	-	TRBJ2-4	TGTGCCAGCAGTTATCCCGGACAGCCGAAAAACATTCAGTACTTC	CASSYPGQPKNIQYF
-	TRBV7-9	-	TRBJ1-2	TGTGCCAGCAGCTCAATGAGACAGACTAATAACTATGGCTACACCTTC	CASSSMRQTNNYGYTF
-	TRBV15	-	TRBJ2-7	TGTGCCACCAGCAGCAACGGCGTTATGGAGCAGTACTTC	CATSSNGVMEQYF
TRBD1	TRBV5-1	few	TRBJ2-1	TGCGCCAGCAGCTTGGGGGACAGGGGGCTCTACAATGAGCAGTTCTTC	CASSLGDRGLYNEQFF